This T cell receptor beta chain originates from a study of blood T cell repertoires in COVID-19. Trimming pared 1 base from V and 5 bases from J, leaving 13 bases between. The CDR3 totals 14 residues. Looked up from germline, CDR1 is SGHNT and CDR2 is YYREEE (reference sequence). This table comes from immunoSEQ multiplex PCR, and its TCRdb copy is limited to in-frame clones, with some not included. The table lists approximately 69,000 clones, 70% to 85% of them singletons. Sequenced: peripheral blood. The rearrangement joins TRBV5-4 to TRBJ2-7; D is perhaps TRBD1 (6 bases). This receptor was identified in a woman aged 55-70 years with acute or convalescent COVID-19. CDR3: CASSLTQQGDEQYF. The CDR3 DNA reads as TGTGCCAGCAGCTTGACCCAACAGGGTGACGAGCAGTACTTC.